The next 25 T cell receptor beta chains were all read from a single sample in a study of cytomegalovirus exposure and HLA in healthy donors (dated by TCRdb to about 2017). The library came from the immunoSEQ multiplex PCR assay. The multiplex PCR relied on a mix of 60 forward primers for TCR Vbeta segments and 13 reverse primers for TCR Jbeta segments. TCRdb mirrors the immuneACCESS table, restricted to in-frame sequences. Some clones are absent from its copies; in checked studies, under half trace to an unresolved V gene, and the reason for the others is unknown. This sample has 85,000 to 90,000 clones in its table, and around 85% of those were observed once. The top ten hold about 7.2% of the sample. Sequenced sample: PBMCs. The receptors here all came from a man aged 40-55 years in good health and CMV-seropositive.

The rearrangement links TRBV29-1 to TRBJ2-7; possible D gene TRBD1, 5 bases. V lost 7 bases and J 6 bases, leaving 10 bases between the germline ends. The CDR3 is made up of 10 amino acids. CDR1 is SQVTM, CDR2 ANQGSEA, per germline. In DNA form, the CDR3 reads TGCAGCGCCAGGGATGTCGAGCAGTACTTC. Its translation is CSARDVEQYF.

CDR3 residues: CASSMGTGLREQYF. Here the CDR3 DNA reads TGTGCCAGTAGTATGGGGACAGGGTTGCGCGAGCAGTACTTC. The rearrangement uses TRBV19 and TRBJ2-7; 9 positions match TRBD1. CDR1 and CDR2 from the germline V gene are LNHDA and SQIVND (reference sequence). V lost 3 bases, J lost 6 bases, and 6 bases stayed unmatched. This CDR3 region has 14 residues.

This chain uses TRBV14 with TRBJ2-7; TRBD2 aligns across 14 bases. The CDR3 is 18 residues long. V shed 0 bases and J 0 bases; nucleotides not matched to a gene: 4. Germline CDR1 is SGHDN and CDR2 is FVKESK. The CDR3 spells CASSQDLGTSGGSYEQYF. In DNA form, the CDR3 reads TGTGCCAGCAGCCAAGATCTTGGGACTAGCGGGGGCTCCTACGAGCAGTACTTC. Full variable domain (missing parts from reference TRBV14 and TRBJ2-7): EAGVTQFPSHSVIEKGQTVTLRCDPISGHDNLYWYRRVMGKEIKFLLHFVKESKQDESGMPNNRFLAERTGGTYSTLKVQPAELEDSGVYFCASSQDLGTSGGSYEQYFGPGTRLTVT.

The V gene is TRBV27, the J gene TRBJ1-2; D gene unclear. V lost 3 bases, J lost 9 bases, and 8 bases lay in between. The CDR3 spans 11 residues. CDR1 and CDR2 from the germline V gene are MNHEY and SMNVEV (reference sequence). DNA of the CDR3: TGTGCCAGCAGTTTGACTTTCCGCTACACCTTC. Its translation: CASSLTFRYTF.

The rearrangement links TRBV27 to TRBJ2-4, with D perhaps TRBD2 (6 bases). Trimming left V 6 bases short and J 1 base short, with 10 bases between. The CDR3 consists of 14 residues. Germline CDR1 reads MNHEY; CDR2 reads SMNVEV (reference sequence). The CDR3 DNA is TGTGCCAGCAGACCTGGGGGGGCCAAAAACATTCAGTACTTC. Encoded protein: CASRPGGAKNIQYF.

The CDR3 DNA reads as TGTGCCAGCAGTTTCCAAGCGGGAGGTAGCACAGATACGCAGTATTTT. Translating it yields CASSFQAGGSTDTQYF. The chain is built from TRBV28 and TRBJ2-3; TRBD2 aligns across 9 bases. Germline V gene lookup returns CDR1 MDHEN and CDR2 SYDVKM. The CDR3 extends over 16 amino acids. Trimming removed 3 bases from V and 0 bases from J; junction bases left unmatched: 4.

V and J are TRBV19 and TRBJ2-3; 7 bases match TRBD2. Germline V gives CDR1 LNHDA, CDR2 SQIVND (reference sequence). V was clipped by 3 bases and J by 1 base; unmatched bases: 4. CDR3 size: 15 residues. CDR3: CASSMVRGGTDTQYF. The CDR3 DNA is TGTGCCAGTAGTATGGTTCGGGGGGGCACAGATACGCAGTATTTT.

V gene TRBV6-6 combines with J gene TRBJ1-1; D perhaps matches TRBD1 (5 bases). Trimming pared 2 bases from V and 0 bases from J, leaving 10 bases between. The CDR3 runs to 15 residues. Germline loops: CDR1 MNHNY, CDR2 SVGAGI (reference sequence). CDR3 loop: CASSYGTHMNTEAFF. The DNA of the CDR3 is TGTGCCAGCAGTTACGGGACTCATATGAACACTGAAGCTTTCTTT.

The J gene is TRBJ1-1, the V gene TRBV28; no clear D. Germline V gives CDR1 MDHEN, CDR2 SYDVKM. The CDR3 runs 15 residues. Trimming cost V 8 bases and J 1 base, with 17 bases left between them. The CDR3 sequence is CASHAGFAGNTEAFF. CDR3 bases: TGTGCCAGCCACGCGGGATTCGCAGGGAACACTGAAGCTTTCTTT.

This clone has just a few counts. The CDR3 loop reads CASSGGTGNQPQHF. The CDR3 coding sequence is TGTGCCAGCAGCGGAGGGACAGGCAATCAGCCCCAGCATTTT. The V and J genes are TRBV9 and TRBJ1-5; 7 bases align to TRBD1. CDR1 and CDR2 from the germline V gene are SGDLS and YYNGEE. V lost 3 bases, J lost 2 bases, and 2 bases stayed unmatched. This CDR3 is built from 14 residues.

V usage is TRBV27 and J usage is TRBJ1-4; 7 positions match TRBD1. The ends lost 0 bases at V and 5 bases at J; junction bases unmatched: 3. This CDR3 is built from 15 residues. CDR1 MNHEY and CDR2 SMNVEV come from the germline V gene (reference sequence). This CDR3 reads CASSLSPGGNEKLFF. In DNA, the CDR3 is TGTGCCAGCAGTTTATCCCCAGGGGGAAATGAAAAACTGTTTTTT.

The chain links TRBV5-5 to TRBJ2-2; 9 nucleotides align to TRBD2. The CDR3 consists of 18 residues. Germline values: CDR1 SGHKS, CDR2 YYEKEE (reference sequence). Germline trimming cut 0 bases from V and 0 bases from J; bases unmatched to any gene: 6. The CDR3 is CASSLEGGGAANTGELFF. In DNA, the CDR3 is TGTGCCAGCAGCTTGGAGGGCGGGGGGGCCGCGAACACCGGGGAGCTGTTTTTT.

This chain connects TRBV19 to TRBJ2-5; 8 nucleotides match TRBD1. Germline-derived CDR1 and CDR2 are LNHDA and SQIVND (reference sequence). V gave up 5 bases and J gave up 2 bases; unmatched junction bases: 7. This CDR3 is 15 amino acids long. CDR3: CASSPTGEEQETQYF. The CDR3 bases are TGTGCCAGTAGTCCGACAGGGGAGGAACAAGAGACCCAGTACTTC.

The chain combines TRBV5-4 with TRBJ2-1; 7 bases agree with TRBD2. Germline CDR1 SGHNT, CDR2 YYREEE (reference sequence). V was clipped by 9 bases and J by 10 bases; unmatched bases: 16. CDR3 length equals 14 residues. The CDR3 spells CATLRGLPGGEQFF. CDR3 in DNA: TGTGCCACCCTCCGGGGACTACCCGGAGGGGAGCAGTTCTTC.

J is TRBJ2-1 and V is TRBV7-2; TRBD1 might be the D (7 bases). The V gene lost 5 bases and the J gene lost 14 bases, with 16 bases spanning the gap. Germline values: CDR1 SGHTA, CDR2 FQGNSA. CDR3 length: 12 residues. CDR3 sequence reads: CASSPQGGHEFF. The DNA of the CDR3 is TGTGCCAGCAGCCCCCAGGGGGGACATGAGTTCTTC.

The rearrangement joins TRBV11-1 to TRBJ1-1; 9 bases are a match to TRBD1. J was trimmed by 6 bases and V by 4 bases; bases with no gene match: 6. This CDR3 has 14 amino acids. Per the germline V gene, CDR1 is SGHAT and CDR2 is FQDESV (reference sequence). CDR3 sequence: CASSSGTGGSEAFF. The CDR3 coding sequence is TGTGCCAGCAGCTCAGGTACAGGGGGCTCTGAAGCTTTCTTT.

The gene calls are TRBV5-6 and TRBJ1-4; D is uncertain. There are 13 residues in the CDR3. Trimming shortened V by 3 bases and J by 5 bases, and 8 bases separated the two germline ends. Germline CDR1 is SGHDT and CDR2 is YYEEEE. This CDR3 is CASSSMRNEKLFF. CDR3 bases: TGTGCCAGCAGCTCAATGAGAAATGAAAAACTGTTTTTT. Based on the CDR3 plus reference TRBV5-6 and TRBJ1-4, the full variable domain is DAGVTQSPTHLIKTRGQQVTLRCSPKSGHDTVSWYQQALGQGPQFIFQYYEEEERQRGNFPDRFSGHQFPNYSSELNVNALLLGDSALYLCASSSMRNEKLFFGSGTQLSVL.

This chain links TRBV5-4 with TRBJ1-1; the D gene is possibly TRBD1 (5 bases). From germline, CDR1 is SGHNT and CDR2 YYREEE (reference sequence). This CDR3 is 16 amino acids long. The V end was cut by 4 bases, the J end by 1 base, with 17 bases between. In nucleotides, the CDR3 is TGTGCCAGCAGCCCCGAAGTGTTGGGGCCGAACACTGAAGCTTTCTTT. Translated: CASSPEVLGPNTEAFF.

The V call is TRBV18, the J call TRBJ1-4; a possible D gene is TRBD1 (5 bases). Looked up from germline, CDR1 is KGHSH and CDR2 is LQKENI. The CDR3 length is 14 residues. The V end lost 3 bases, the J end lost 3 bases, and 8 bases lay between the germline ends. DNA of the CDR3: TGTGCCAGCTCACCCCAGGGTCCTAATGAAAAACTGTTTTTT. Translated, it gives CASSPQGPNEKLFF.

The table lists this clone with a few counts. The chain recombines TRBV5-4 with TRBJ1-4; 7 bases are a match to TRBD1. J gave up 8 bases and V 4 bases, and 11 bases lay outside the gene matches. The CDR3 spans 15 residues. Germline V CDR1 and CDR2: SGHNT, YYREEE (reference sequence). The chain's CDR3 is CASSKRQGEGEKLFF. The DNA of the CDR3 is TGTGCCAGCAGCAAACGACAGGGCGAGGGGGAAAAACTGTTTTTT.

The chain couples TRBV7-8 to TRBJ2-5, with D uncertain. Germline V gives CDR1 SGHVS, CDR2 FQNEAQ. The V end lost 3 bases, the J end lost 3 bases, and 5 bases lay between the germline ends. The CDR3 has 12 residues. The CDR3: CASSFQKETQYF. The CDR3 coding sequence is TGTGCCAGCAGCTTCCAAAAAGAGACCCAGTACTTC.

This clone has only one observation. The chain recombines TRBV2 with TRBJ1-1, with 7 bases fitting TRBD1. V gave up 6 bases and J gave up 2 bases; unmatched junction bases: 6. In germline, CDR1 is SNHLY, CDR2 FYNNEI. CDR3 length equals 14 residues. CDR3 DNA sequence: TGTGCCAGCAGATACAGGGGTTCCAACACTGAAGCTTTCTTT. As protein: CASRYRGSNTEAFF.

J is TRBJ1-1 and V is TRBV27, with D unclear. V lost 3 bases to trimming and J lost 1 base, with 9 bases between them. The CDR3 sequence is 14 residues long. CDR1 and CDR2 from the germline V gene are MNHEY and SMNVEV (reference sequence). DNA of the CDR3: TGTGCCAGCAGTTTCTCGGGAAAGAACACTGAAGCTTTCTTT. Its translation is CASSFSGKNTEAFF.

This clone has just one count. The rearrangement joins TRBV28 to TRBJ1-5; D unresolved. V gave up 6 bases and J gave up 7 bases, with 10 bases separating them. This CDR3 is built from 12 residues. Germline V gene sequence: CDR1 MDHEN, CDR2 SYDVKM. The CDR3 nucleotides read TGTGCCAGCAGATCAATGGCCCAGCCCCAGCATTTT. Its protein product is CASRSMAQPQHF.

The V call is TRBV7-3, the J call TRBJ2-1; D not resolved. Trimming removed 1 base at V and 10 bases at J, with 11 bases between. Germline V CDR1 and CDR2: SGHTA, FQGTGA. CDR3 length: 13 amino acids. The chain's CDR3 is CASSLRADSEQFF. The CDR3 DNA is TGTGCCAGCAGCTTAAGAGCCGACTCCGAGCAGTTCTTC.